The sequence of this TCR beta chain was determined in a study of cytomegalovirus exposure and HLA in healthy donors. Regarding the study as a whole: Presence/absence analysis assumed near-uniform sequencing depth across donors. The classifier, whose performance was assessed in both the original and validation cohorts, reportedly diagnosed cytomegalovirus status with high specificity and sensitivity. In vitro experiments confirmed that three CMV-associated chains were specific for CMV antigens.

The V gene's germline CDR1 is SEHNR and CDR2 FQNEAQ (reference sequence). Unmatched junction bases numbered 9, after V lost 5 bases and J lost 6 bases. This CDR3 region has 15 residues. The PCR made use of 60 Vbeta and 13 Jbeta primers. Assay used: immunoSEQ multiplex PCR; TCRdb lists only in-frame clones, some missing. The profile covers roughly 150,000 clones, with 65% to 80% appearing a single time and more than 3% taken by the ten largest. On this clone itself: Its antigen is not known.

The receptor comes from a male donor in good health and CMV-seronegative. The V gene is TRBV7-9, the J gene TRBJ2-1; 8 bases line up with TRBD1. Source material: PBMCs. The CDR3 nucleotides are TGTGCCAGCAGCCGCCCTTGGACAGGGCGCAATGAGCAGTTCTTC. Translating it yields CASSRPWTGRNEQFF.